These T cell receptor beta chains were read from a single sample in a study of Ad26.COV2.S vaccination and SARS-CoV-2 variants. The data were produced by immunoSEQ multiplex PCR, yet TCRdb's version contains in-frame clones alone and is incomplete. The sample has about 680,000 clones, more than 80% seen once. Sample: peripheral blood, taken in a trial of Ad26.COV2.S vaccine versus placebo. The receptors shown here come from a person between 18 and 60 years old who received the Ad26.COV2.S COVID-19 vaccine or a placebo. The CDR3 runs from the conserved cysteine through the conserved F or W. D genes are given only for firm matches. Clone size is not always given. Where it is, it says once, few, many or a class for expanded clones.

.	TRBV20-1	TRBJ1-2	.	CSARDYAGYTF
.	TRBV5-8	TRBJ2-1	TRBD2	CASRGGVGPYNEQFF
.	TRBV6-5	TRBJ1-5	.	CASSFTSGQPQHF
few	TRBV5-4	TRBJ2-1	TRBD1	CASSPQGTPYNEQFF
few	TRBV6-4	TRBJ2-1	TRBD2	CASSDESGRYNEQFF
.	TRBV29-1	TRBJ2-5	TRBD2	CSVIAGQETQYF
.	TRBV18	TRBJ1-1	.	CASSGQTNTEAFF
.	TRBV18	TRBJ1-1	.	CASSLYTGGFTEAFF
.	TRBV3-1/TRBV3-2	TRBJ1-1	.	CASSQQGRTTEAFF
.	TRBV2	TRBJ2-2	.	CASRLGVTGELFF
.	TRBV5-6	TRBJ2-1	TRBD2	CASSFAGGKSSYNEQFF
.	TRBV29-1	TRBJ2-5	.	CSVENGGGTQYF
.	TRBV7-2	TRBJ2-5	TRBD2	CASSLGLAGGWETQYF
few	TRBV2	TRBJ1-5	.	CASSEAQGNQPQHF
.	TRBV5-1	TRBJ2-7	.	CASSLEGTRAHEQYF
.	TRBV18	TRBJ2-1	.	CASSPPPSYNEQFF
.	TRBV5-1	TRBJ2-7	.	CASSRGGYEQYF
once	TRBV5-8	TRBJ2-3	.	CASSLVKGVGADTQYF
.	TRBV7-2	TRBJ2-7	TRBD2	CASSSGTSYSSYEQYF
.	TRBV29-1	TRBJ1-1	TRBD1	CSVEKDRVGTEAFF
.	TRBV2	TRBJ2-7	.	CASSEASTYEQYF
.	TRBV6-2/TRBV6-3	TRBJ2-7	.	CASSWGGDTYEQYF
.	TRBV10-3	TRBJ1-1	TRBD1	CATTGVWTEAFF
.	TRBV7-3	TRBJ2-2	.	CASSLTGAGTGELFF
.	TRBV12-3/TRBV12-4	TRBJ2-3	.	CASKPVTDTQYF
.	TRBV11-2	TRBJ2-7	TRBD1	CASSLGSGTGQYF
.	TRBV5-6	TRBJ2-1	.	CASSLEREQFF
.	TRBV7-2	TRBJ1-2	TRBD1	CASSLTFGTGGNYGYTF
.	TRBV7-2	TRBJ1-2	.	CASSLVGLSNYGYTF
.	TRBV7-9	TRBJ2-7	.	CASSRVNRESEQYF
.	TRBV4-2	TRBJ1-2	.	CASSQVGQTYGYTF
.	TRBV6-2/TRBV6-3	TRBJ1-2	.	CASSYGGRANYGYTF
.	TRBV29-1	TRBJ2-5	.	CSVESQRRETQYF
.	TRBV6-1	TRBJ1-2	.	CASSETEGSANYGYTF